A single sample gave rise to the 2 T cell receptor beta chains below, sequenced in a study of T cell responses to AZD1222 COVID-19 vaccine. Using immunoSEQ multiplex PCR, the repertoire was profiled, and TCRdb retains in-frame clones only, with some absent. Altogether 120,000 to 150,000 clones are present, about 92% being singletons, with the ten largest covering approximately 2.1%. Source: peripheral blood, taken on day 0 of AZD1222 vaccination. These TCRs come from an adult in good health.

The chain employs TRBV29-1 and TRBJ1-6, with 8 bases lining up with TRBD1. The trim removed 6 bases at V and 7 bases at J, leaving 5 bases unmatched. Germline CDR1 reads SQVTM; CDR2 reads ANQGSEA. The CDR3 has 13 amino acids. The CDR3 DNA follows: TGCAGCGTGGGACAGGAACCGAATTCACCCCTCCACTTT. Translation gives CSVGQEPNSPLHF.

This chain joins TRBV6-5 and TRBJ1-3, with 10 bases that match TRBD1. Germline V gene sequence: CDR1 MNHEY, CDR2 SVGAGI. V was clipped by 5 bases and J by 4 bases; unmatched bases: 2. The CDR3 length is 14 residues. In DNA form, the CDR3 reads TGTGCCAGCAGTCCGGGACAGGGGGGAAACACCATATATTTT. It yields the protein CASSPGQGGNTIYF.